Listed below are T cell receptor beta chains from one sample, sequenced in a study of shared clonotypes between healthy human individuals. Some clones are missing from TCRdb's copy, which holds only in-frame ones; the method was immunoSEQ multiplex PCR. The data show more than 1 million clones, approximately 80% seen once. Material: memory CD4+ T cells from PBMCs. All receptors derive from a man younger than 35 in good health. Some clones in this sample may be carry-over from other donors' samples. The CDR3 runs from the conserved cysteine through the conserved F or W. D genes are given only for firm matches. A row's size may be missing; if present it is once, few, many or a size class.

clone_size: .; j_call: TRBJ1-4; v_call: TRBV18; d_call: TRBD1; cdr3_aa: CASSPRPGQGGEKLFF; cdr3_nt: TGTGCCAGCTCACCCCGCCCGGGACAGGGGGGTGAAAAACTGTTTTTT
clone_size: .; j_call: TRBJ2-1; v_call: TRBV11-2; d_call: .; cdr3_aa: CASSPNLGGRNEQFF; cdr3_nt: TGTGCCAGCAGCCCGAACTTAGGGGGTAGGAATGAGCAGTTCTTC
clone_size: .; j_call: TRBJ1-5; v_call: TRBV7-8; d_call: TRBD1; cdr3_aa: CASSLAEGQVGWPQHF; cdr3_nt: TGTGCCAGCAGCTTAGCGGAGGGACAGGTTGGGTGGCCCCAGCATTTT
clone_size: few; j_call: TRBJ2-1; v_call: TRBV19; d_call: .; cdr3_aa: CASRVRGQTYNEQFF; cdr3_nt: TGTGCCAGTAGGGTGAGGGGCCAAACCTACAATGAGCAGTTCTTC
clone_size: .; j_call: TRBJ2-1; v_call: TRBV18; d_call: TRBD2; cdr3_aa: CASSGQPLAGANNEQFF; cdr3_nt: TGTGCCAGCTCCGGACAGCCACTAGCGGGAGCAAACAATGAGCAGTTCTTC
clone_size: .; j_call: TRBJ2-3; v_call: TRBV7-9; d_call: TRBD1; cdr3_aa: CASSRTPGQGAENTQYF; cdr3_nt: TGTGCCAGCAGCCGCACACCGGGACAGGGGGCAGAAAATACGCAGTATTTT
clone_size: once; j_call: TRBJ2-7; v_call: TRBV29-1; d_call: TRBD1; cdr3_aa: CSVEGTGTYEQYF; cdr3_nt: TGCAGCGTTGAAGGGACAGGTACATACGAGCAGTACTTC
clone_size: .; j_call: TRBJ2-1; v_call: TRBV7-8; d_call: .; cdr3_aa: CASSLARIGGEQFF; cdr3_nt: TGTGCCAGCAGCTTAGCACGGATCGGCGGTGAGCAGTTCTTC
clone_size: .; j_call: TRBJ1-1; v_call: TRBV2; d_call: .; cdr3_aa: CASKVMNTEAFF; cdr3_nt: TGTGCCAGCAAGGTCATGAACACTGAAGCTTTCTTT
clone_size: .; j_call: TRBJ2-7; v_call: TRBV6-1; d_call: .; cdr3_aa: CASSEIRRNHPYEQYF; cdr3_nt: TGTGCCAGCAGTGAAATCAGAAGAAACCACCCCTACGAGCAGTACTTC
clone_size: .; j_call: TRBJ1-1; v_call: TRBV4-1; d_call: .; cdr3_aa: CASSQVNRMNTEAFF; cdr3_nt: TGCGCCAGCAGCCAAGTAAACAGGATGAACACTGAAGCTTTCTTT
clone_size: .; j_call: TRBJ2-7; v_call: TRBV5-1; d_call: TRBD2; cdr3_aa: CASSEGTSGRAFEQYF; cdr3_nt: TGCGCCAGCAGCGAGGGGACTAGCGGGAGGGCTTTTGAGCAGTACTTC
clone_size: .; j_call: TRBJ2-2; v_call: TRBV27; d_call: .; cdr3_aa: CASSLRSGSHGELFF; cdr3_nt: TGTGCCAGCAGTTTGAGGTCAGGGTCGCACGGGGAGCTGTTTTTT
clone_size: .; j_call: TRBJ2-4; v_call: TRBV6-5; d_call: .; cdr3_aa: CASSYDPSWAKNIQYF; cdr3_nt: TGTGCCAGCAGTTACGACCCCTCGTGGGCCAAAAACATTCAGTACTTC
clone_size: .; j_call: TRBJ1-1; v_call: TRBV7-2; d_call: .; cdr3_aa: CASSANSRANTEAFF; cdr3_nt: TGTGCCAGCAGCGCAAACTCCCGGGCCAACACTGAAGCTTTCTTT
clone_size: .; j_call: TRBJ2-7; v_call: TRBV5-5; d_call: .; cdr3_aa: CASSFRDGSVYEQYF; cdr3_nt: TGTGCCAGCAGCTTTCGGGACGGATCGGTCTACGAGCAGTACTTC
clone_size: .; j_call: TRBJ1-5; v_call: TRBV27; d_call: .; cdr3_aa: CASSLGEGYQPQHF; cdr3_nt: TGTGCCAGCAGTTTAGGGGAGGGATACCAGCCCCAGCATTTT
clone_size: .; j_call: TRBJ2-6; v_call: TRBV7-6; d_call: TRBD2; cdr3_aa: CASSSGLAGRSGANVLTF; cdr3_nt: TGTGCCAGCAGCTCGGGACTAGCGGGACGCTCTGGGGCCAACGTCCTGACTTTC
clone_size: .; j_call: TRBJ1-1; v_call: TRBV6-5; d_call: .; cdr3_aa: CASSPQGALTEAFF; cdr3_nt: TGTGCCAGCAGTCCCCAGGGCGCGCTCACTGAAGCTTTCTTT
clone_size: .; j_call: TRBJ1-2; v_call: TRBV7-2; d_call: .; cdr3_aa: CASTPHRDNYGYTF; cdr3_nt: TGTGCCAGCACCCCCCATCGGGATAACTATGGCTACACCTTC
clone_size: once; j_call: TRBJ2-1; v_call: TRBV6-5; d_call: .; cdr3_aa: CASSYRDQGGNEQFF; cdr3_nt: TGTGCCAGCAGTTACCGGGACCAAGGGGGGAATGAGCAGTTCTTC
clone_size: .; j_call: TRBJ2-7; v_call: TRBV3-1/TRBV3-2; d_call: .; cdr3_aa: CAANEQYF; cdr3_nt: TGTGCCGCGAACGAGCAGTACTTC
clone_size: .; j_call: TRBJ2-7; v_call: TRBV18; d_call: .; cdr3_aa: CASSPGDSYEQYF; cdr3_nt: TGTGCCAGCTCACCAGGGGACTCCTACGAGCAGTACTTC
clone_size: .; j_call: TRBJ1-1; v_call: TRBV29-1; d_call: .; cdr3_aa: CSGATGKRSEAFF; cdr3_nt: TGCAGCGGAGCCACAGGGAAGCGGTCTGAAGCTTTCTTT
clone_size: .; j_call: TRBJ1-1; v_call: TRBV7-3; d_call: TRBD1; cdr3_aa: CASSFSGQAEAFF; cdr3_nt: TGTGCCAGCAGCTTCTCCGGACAGGCTGAAGCTTTCTTT
clone_size: .; j_call: TRBJ1-1; v_call: TRBV18; d_call: TRBD1; cdr3_aa: CASSPSQGAGFNTEAFF; cdr3_nt: TGTGCCAGCTCACCTTCGCAGGGGGCAGGGTTCAACACTGAAGCTTTCTTT
clone_size: .; j_call: TRBJ2-3; v_call: TRBV7-2; d_call: TRBD1; cdr3_aa: CASSPPGQGGTDTQYF; cdr3_nt: TGTGCCAGCAGCCCGCCGGGACAGGGGGGTACAGATACGCAGTATTTT
clone_size: .; j_call: TRBJ2-7; v_call: TRBV9; d_call: TRBD2; cdr3_aa: CASSASGRGYEQYF; cdr3_nt: TGTGCCAGCAGCGCTAGCGGGAGGGGGTACGAGCAGTACTTC
clone_size: .; j_call: TRBJ1-3; v_call: TRBV5-1; d_call: .; cdr3_aa: CASSLELAGNTIYF; cdr3_nt: TGCGCCAGCAGCTTGGAATTGGCTGGAAACACCATATATTTT
clone_size: .; j_call: TRBJ1-1; v_call: TRBV28; d_call: .; cdr3_aa: CASSLSGGVPEAFF; cdr3_nt: TGTGCCAGCAGTTTATCTGGGGGGGTCCCTGAAGCTTTCTTT
clone_size: .; j_call: TRBJ1-4; v_call: TRBV18; d_call: TRBD1; cdr3_aa: CASSRQGAGEKLFF; cdr3_nt: TGTGCCAGCTCACGCCAGGGGGCAGGGGAAAAACTGTTTTTT
clone_size: .; j_call: TRBJ1-2; v_call: TRBV14; d_call: .; cdr3_aa: CASSQDVYGYTF; cdr3_nt: TGTGCCAGCAGTCAGGATGTCTATGGCTACACCTTC
clone_size: .; j_call: TRBJ2-7; v_call: TRBV28; d_call: TRBD2; cdr3_aa: CASSLGGGAGNYEQYF; cdr3_nt: TGTGCCAGCAGTTTAGGGGGGGGAGCGGGAAACTACGAGCAGTACTTC
clone_size: few; j_call: TRBJ1-5; v_call: TRBV28; d_call: .; cdr3_aa: CASRGPWSGQPQHF; cdr3_nt: TGTGCCAGCAGAGGCCCCTGGAGCGGCCAGCCCCAGCATTTT
clone_size: .; j_call: TRBJ1-1; v_call: TRBV30; d_call: .; cdr3_aa: CAWAGRARAHHFF; cdr3_nt: TGTGCCTGGGCGGGGAGAGCCCGCGCGCACCATTTCTTT
clone_size: .; j_call: TRBJ2-3; v_call: TRBV7-8; d_call: .; cdr3_aa: CASSFDSGTDTQYF; cdr3_nt: TGTGCCAGCAGCTTTGATTCAGGGACAGATACGCAGTATTTT
clone_size: .; j_call: TRBJ2-3; v_call: TRBV5-1; d_call: .; cdr3_aa: CASSPGGTWENTQYF; cdr3_nt: TGCGCCAGCAGCCCTGGGGGCACCTGGGAAAATACGCAGTATTTT
clone_size: once; j_call: TRBJ2-3; v_call: TRBV9; d_call: .; cdr3_aa: CASSTSPSTDTQYF; cdr3_nt: TGTGCCAGCAGCACCAGTCCATCCACAGATACGCAGTATTTT
clone_size: .; j_call: TRBJ2-1; v_call: TRBV9; d_call: .; cdr3_aa: CASSVDWGWGIDSYNEQFF; cdr3_nt: TGTGCCAGCAGCGTAGATTGGGGGTGGGGTATAGACTCCTACAATGAGCAGTTCTTC
clone_size: few; j_call: TRBJ1-5; v_call: TRBV4-1; d_call: .; cdr3_aa: CASSQEGHQPQHF; cdr3_nt: TGCGCCAGCAGCCAAGAAGGCCATCAGCCCCAGCATTTT
clone_size: once; j_call: TRBJ1-1; v_call: TRBV27; d_call: TRBD1; cdr3_aa: CATRTGASAEAFF; cdr3_nt: TGTGCCACCAGGACAGGGGCCTCGGCTGAAGCTTTCTTT
clone_size: .; j_call: TRBJ2-4; v_call: TRBV7-2; d_call: .; cdr3_aa: CASSLSQAGFSTKNIQYF; cdr3_nt: TGTGCCAGCAGCTTAAGTCAGGCCGGTTTTTCGACCAAAAACATTCAGTACTTC
clone_size: .; j_call: TRBJ2-7; v_call: TRBV28; d_call: .; cdr3_aa: CASTISLGRALPYEQYF; cdr3_nt: TGTGCCAGCACCATATCCCTGGGAAGAGCTCTACCCTACGAGCAGTACTTC
clone_size: .; j_call: TRBJ1-1; v_call: TRBV2; d_call: TRBD1; cdr3_aa: CASSPTGLNTEAFF; cdr3_nt: TGTGCCAGCAGCCCGACAGGGTTGAACACTGAAGCTTTCTTT
clone_size: once; j_call: TRBJ2-7; v_call: TRBV6-5; d_call: TRBD1; cdr3_aa: CASSYDRDAYEQYF; cdr3_nt: TGTGCCAGCAGTTACGACAGGGATGCCTACGAGCAGTACTTC
clone_size: many; j_call: TRBJ2-7; v_call: TRBV5-1; d_call: TRBD1; cdr3_aa: CASSPRTGGGYEQYF; cdr3_nt: TGCGCCAGCAGCCCAAGGACAGGGGGCGGATACGAGCAGTACTTC